The TCR beta chain described here comes from a study of blood T cell repertoires in COVID-19. On the study more broadly: Material from acute and convalescent COVID-19 was sourced from the United States, Italy and Spain.

Per the authors' pipeline: Amplification with reference gene primers provided the estimates of nucleated cell counts. Clones were sequenced by immunoSEQ multiplex PCR, and TCRdb holds only the in-frame ones, with some missing. V and J calls and clone size are as listed in that table; D and trimming were resolved from the DNA. This repertoire shows some 380,000 clones, approximately 77% found once; its top ten account for 0.85% to 1.2%. V dropped 2 bases and J dropped 1; count of bases not matched to a gene: 7. Germline V gene data show CDR1 as MNHEY and CDR2 as SVGEGT. The CDR3 is 17 residues long. The clonotype originates from a human donor with acute or convalescent COVID-19. The donor label of this sample is uncertain. Specimen: peripheral blood. The rearrangement links TRBV6-2 or TRBV6-3 to TRBJ2-5; 10 nucleotides line up with TRBD2. The CDR3 nucleotides are TGTGCCAGCAGTTACGGACGACTAGCGGGCGGCCAAGAGACCCAGTACTTC. This gives the protein CASSYGRLAGGQETQYF.